These T cell receptor beta chains were read from a single sample in a study of OX40 agonist ivuxolimab in advanced cancers. Method: immunoSEQ multiplex PCR; TCRdb's copy keeps in-frame clones and lacks some. Found here are about 44,000 clones, roughly 80% of them singletons; the top ten hold about 10%. The sequences come from CD4+ or CD8+ T cells sorted from blood, collected in a trial of the OX40 agonist ivuxolimab. The source of these receptors is an adult with an advanced solid tumor such as melanoma, head and neck, liver or kidney cancer. Both conserved end residues are part of each CDR3. The order of the fields is D gene, V gene, clone size, J gene, CDR3 protein, CDR3 DNA. The D gene is left open where the match is weak. Some rows mark clone size as missing; the rest say once, few, many or name a class of expanded clone.

D gene: -; V gene: TRBV4-2; clone size: -; J gene: TRBJ2-6; CDR3 protein: CASSQGPSGANVLTF; CDR3 DNA: TGTGCCAGCAGCCAAGGTCCCTCTGGGGCCAACGTCCTGACTTTC
D gene: -; V gene: TRBV14; clone size: -; J gene: TRBJ2-3; CDR3 protein: CASSQDLLGLRTDTQYF; CDR3 DNA: TGTGCCAGCAGCCAAGATCTTTTGGGACTTCGCACAGATACGCAGTATTTT
D gene: -; V gene: TRBV6-5; clone size: -; J gene: TRBJ2-5; CDR3 protein: CASSLIGMETQYF; CDR3 DNA: TGTGCCAGCAGTTTGATCGGAATGGAGACCCAGTACTTC
D gene: -; V gene: TRBV30; clone size: -; J gene: TRBJ1-1; CDR3 protein: CAWSDRRANTEAFF; CDR3 DNA: TGTGCCTGGAGTGATCGACGGGCGAACACTGAAGCTTTCTTT
D gene: -; V gene: TRBV29-1; clone size: -; J gene: TRBJ2-5; CDR3 protein: CSAATTVVETQYF; CDR3 DNA: TGCAGCGCCGCGACTACCGTTGTAGAGACCCAGTACTTC
D gene: TRBD2; V gene: TRBV11-2; clone size: -; J gene: TRBJ2-2; CDR3 protein: CASSPPILAGGPGTGELFF; CDR3 DNA: TGTGCCAGCAGCCCCCCCATTCTAGCGGGAGGTCCGGGCACCGGGGAGCTGTTTTTT
D gene: -; V gene: TRBV7-9; clone size: few; J gene: TRBJ2-5; CDR3 protein: CASSDAGETQYF; CDR3 DNA: TGTGCCAGCAGCGACGCGGGGGAGACCCAGTACTTC
D gene: -; V gene: TRBV29-1; clone size: -; J gene: TRBJ2-5; CDR3 protein: CSVLSYQETQYF; CDR3 DNA: TGCAGCGTGTTATCTTATCAAGAGACCCAGTACTTC
D gene: -; V gene: TRBV7-2; clone size: -; J gene: TRBJ2-2; CDR3 protein: CASSLADPGINTGELFF; CDR3 DNA: TGTGCCAGCAGCTTAGCTGACCCGGGGATAAACACCGGGGAGCTGTTTTTT
D gene: -; V gene: TRBV6-5; clone size: few; J gene: TRBJ2-2; CDR3 protein: CASSTLTVVGELFF; CDR3 DNA: TGTGCCAGCAGTACTCTGACAGTGGTCGGGGAGCTGTTTTTT
D gene: -; V gene: TRBV10-3; clone size: -; J gene: TRBJ1-1; CDR3 protein: CATTDRNTEAFF; CDR3 DNA: TGTGCCACTACGGACAGGAACACTGAAGCTTTCTTT
D gene: -; V gene: TRBV10-3; clone size: -; J gene: TRBJ1-1; CDR3 protein: CAISADSPGGTEAFF; CDR3 DNA: TGTGCCATCAGTGCAGACAGTCCGGGCGGGACTGAAGCTTTCTTT
D gene: TRBD2; V gene: TRBV19; clone size: -; J gene: TRBJ2-3; CDR3 protein: CASSDLAGAWDTQYF; CDR3 DNA: TGTGCCAGTAGCGATTTAGCGGGAGCCTGGGATACGCAGTATTTT
D gene: -; V gene: TRBV18; clone size: once; J gene: TRBJ2-7; CDR3 protein: CASSPPQGEQYF; CDR3 DNA: TGTGCCAGCTCACCACCACAGGGCGAGCAGTACTTC
D gene: -; V gene: TRBV7-9; clone size: -; J gene: TRBJ1-5; CDR3 protein: CASSLKGEGGQPQHF; CDR3 DNA: TGTGCCAGCAGCTTAAAAGGGGAGGGAGGGCAGCCCCAGCATTTT
D gene: -; V gene: TRBV30; clone size: -; J gene: TRBJ1-5; CDR3 protein: CAWSLTRSNQPQHF; CDR3 DNA: TGTGCCTGGAGCCTCACCAGGAGCAATCAGCCCCAGCATTTT
D gene: -; V gene: TRBV7-8; clone size: -; J gene: TRBJ1-1; CDR3 protein: CASSDYSRETEAFF; CDR3 DNA: TGTGCCAGCAGCGATTACTCAAGGGAAACTGAAGCTTTCTTT
D gene: -; V gene: TRBV19; clone size: -; J gene: TRBJ2-5; CDR3 protein: CASSIPGWETQYF; CDR3 DNA: TGTGCCAGTAGTATCCCAGGGTGGGAGACCCAGTACTTC
D gene: -; V gene: TRBV5-1; clone size: -; J gene: TRBJ2-7; CDR3 protein: CASSLTVTSYEQYF; CDR3 DNA: TGCGCCAGCAGCTTAACTGTTACCTCCTACGAGCAGTACTTC
D gene: TRBD1; V gene: TRBV7-2; clone size: -; J gene: TRBJ1-5; CDR3 protein: CASSFGTASNQPQHF; CDR3 DNA: TGTGCCAGCAGCTTCGGGACAGCTAGCAATCAGCCCCAGCATTTT
D gene: -; V gene: TRBV4-2; clone size: -; J gene: TRBJ1-2; CDR3 protein: CASSQDQIDGYTF; CDR3 DNA: TGTGCCAGCAGCCAAGATCAGATTGATGGCTACACCTTC
D gene: TRBD2; V gene: TRBV15; clone size: once; J gene: TRBJ2-1; CDR3 protein: CATSSRLAGGFSYNEQFF; CDR3 DNA: TGTGCCACCAGCAGTAGACTAGCGGGAGGTTTCTCCTACAATGAGCAGTTCTTC
D gene: -; V gene: TRBV5-4; clone size: -; J gene: TRBJ2-3; CDR3 protein: CASSKAQLAGTDTQYF; CDR3 DNA: TGTGCCAGCAGCAAAGCGCAACTAGCAGGTACAGATACGCAGTATTTT
D gene: -; V gene: TRBV7-2; clone size: -; J gene: TRBJ1-5; CDR3 protein: CASSLVVGGASAQPQHF; CDR3 DNA: TGTGCCAGCAGCTTAGTGGTAGGGGGAGCGTCCGCTCAGCCCCAGCATTTT
D gene: -; V gene: TRBV7-6; clone size: -; J gene: TRBJ2-7; CDR3 protein: CASSLDRTNEQYF; CDR3 DNA: TGTGCCAGCAGCTTAGATAGAACCAACGAGCAGTACTTC
D gene: TRBD1; V gene: TRBV9; clone size: -; J gene: TRBJ1-4; CDR3 protein: CASSGRQGAKLFF; CDR3 DNA: TGTGCCAGCAGCGGACGACAGGGGGCCAAACTGTTTTTT
D gene: -; V gene: TRBV28; clone size: -; J gene: TRBJ2-7; CDR3 protein: CASGAVRNEQYF; CDR3 DNA: TGTGCCAGCGGTGCGGTTAGGAACGAGCAGTACTTC
D gene: -; V gene: TRBV5-3; clone size: few; J gene: TRBJ2-7; CDR3 protein: CARSCGLQGSYEQYF; CDR3 DNA: TGTGCCAGAAGCTGCGGACTCCAGGGGTCCTACGAGCAGTACTTC
D gene: -; V gene: TRBV25-1; clone size: -; J gene: TRBJ2-3; CDR3 protein: CASSASKKQYF; CDR3 DNA: TGTGCCAGCAGTGCCTCGAAGAAGCAGTATTTT
D gene: TRBD2; V gene: TRBV9; clone size: -; J gene: TRBJ2-1; CDR3 protein: CASSVAPEREGYEQFF; CDR3 DNA: TGTGCCAGCAGCGTAGCTCCGGAGCGGGAGGGGTATGAGCAGTTCTTC
D gene: -; V gene: TRBV9; clone size: -; J gene: TRBJ2-7; CDR3 protein: CASSVVEDEQYF; CDR3 DNA: TGTGCCAGCAGCGTAGTTGAGGACGAGCAGTACTTC
D gene: -; V gene: TRBV19; clone size: -; J gene: TRBJ2-5; CDR3 protein: CASSINGASETQYF; CDR3 DNA: TGTGCCAGTAGTATAAACGGCGCCTCAGAGACCCAGTACTTC
D gene: -; V gene: TRBV6-5; clone size: -; J gene: TRBJ1-5; CDR3 protein: CASSYSIFGDQPQHF; CDR3 DNA: TGTGCCAGCAGTTACTCGATTTTTGGGGATCAGCCCCAGCATTTT
D gene: TRBD2; V gene: TRBV6-1; clone size: -; J gene: TRBJ2-1; CDR3 protein: CASSEARLAGYNEQFF; CDR3 DNA: TGTGCCAGCAGTGAAGCGCGGCTAGCGGGTTACAATGAGCAGTTCTTC
D gene: -; V gene: TRBV18; clone size: -; J gene: TRBJ1-6; CDR3 protein: CASSPQGFRSPLHF; CDR3 DNA: TGTGCCAGCTCACCACAGGGGTTTAGGTCACCCCTCCACTTT
D gene: -; V gene: TRBV11-2; clone size: -; J gene: TRBJ2-3; CDR3 protein: CASSYGPWATDTQYF; CDR3 DNA: TGTGCCAGCAGCTACGGGCCTTGGGCCACAGATACGCAGTATTTT
D gene: -; V gene: TRBV2; clone size: -; J gene: TRBJ1-2; CDR3 protein: CLFRGAGDGYTF; CDR3 DNA: TGTCTCTTTAGGGGGGCTGGTGATGGCTACACCTTC
D gene: -; V gene: TRBV7-9; clone size: -; J gene: TRBJ2-1; CDR3 protein: CASSFWEVRDEQFF; CDR3 DNA: TGTGCCAGTTCGTTTTGGGAGGTCCGCGATGAGCAGTTCTTC
D gene: -; V gene: TRBV20-1; clone size: -; J gene: TRBJ2-7; CDR3 protein: CSAGSTGEQYF; CDR3 DNA: TGCAGTGCGGGGTCAACGGGCGAGCAGTACTTC
D gene: TRBD2; V gene: TRBV6-5; clone size: -; J gene: TRBJ2-3; CDR3 protein: CASSYSGTSAADTQYF; CDR3 DNA: TGTGCCAGCAGTTACTCCGGGACTAGCGCCGCAGATACGCAGTATTTT
D gene: -; V gene: TRBV6-5; clone size: -; J gene: TRBJ1-2; CDR3 protein: CASSPIHGPYGYTF; CDR3 DNA: TGTGCCAGCAGTCCGATCCATGGGCCCTATGGCTACACCTTC
D gene: -; V gene: TRBV7-2; clone size: -; J gene: TRBJ1-2; CDR3 protein: CASSRPFGRSGYTF; CDR3 DNA: TGTGCCAGCAGCCGGCCTTTTGGTCGTAGTGGCTACACCTTC
D gene: -; V gene: TRBV19; clone size: -; J gene: TRBJ1-1; CDR3 protein: CASGDGPRREAFF; CDR3 DNA: TGTGCCAGTGGGGACGGACCGCGCCGGGAAGCTTTCTTT
D gene: TRBD1; V gene: TRBV28; clone size: -; J gene: TRBJ2-6; CDR3 protein: CASSLTGGWRGANVLTF; CDR3 DNA: TGTGCCAGCAGTTTGACAGGGGGTTGGCGTGGGGCCAACGTCCTGACTTTC
D gene: -; V gene: TRBV28; clone size: -; J gene: TRBJ2-5; CDR3 protein: CASSLGGRRETQYF; CDR3 DNA: TGTGCCAGCAGTTTAGGGGGGAGGAGGGAGACCCAGTACTTC
D gene: TRBD2; V gene: TRBV25-1; clone size: -; J gene: TRBJ2-7; CDR3 protein: CATSTSGSLQYF; CDR3 DNA: TGTGCCACCTCGACTAGCGGGAGCTTGCAGTACTTC
D gene: -; V gene: TRBV21-1; clone size: -; J gene: TRBJ1-1; CDR3 protein: CASSRRGKAFF; CDR3 DNA: TGTGCCAGCAGTCGGCGAGGTAAAGCTTTCTTT
D gene: -; V gene: TRBV19; clone size: -; J gene: TRBJ2-1; CDR3 protein: CASSAPGTQATLTQFF; CDR3 DNA: TGTGCCAGTAGTGCTCCGGGAACCCAAGCGACCCTCACCCAGTTCTTC
D gene: TRBD1; V gene: TRBV30; clone size: few; J gene: TRBJ1-1; CDR3 protein: CAWSPAGGWNTEAFF; CDR3 DNA: TGTGCCTGGAGTCCAGCAGGGGGCTGGAACACTGAAGCTTTCTTT
D gene: -; V gene: TRBV6-1; clone size: -; J gene: TRBJ2-7; CDR3 protein: CASSVDVYEQYF; CDR3 DNA: TGTGCCAGCAGCGTCGATGTCTACGAGCAGTACTTC
D gene: TRBD2; V gene: TRBV2; clone size: -; J gene: TRBJ2-3; CDR3 protein: CASSPLAGSTDTQYF; CDR3 DNA: TGTGCCAGCAGTCCCCTAGCGGGAAGCACAGATACGCAGTATTTT
D gene: -; V gene: TRBV14; clone size: -; J gene: TRBJ2-7; CDR3 protein: CASSLGHSYEQYF; CDR3 DNA: TGTGCCAGCAGCTTGGGGCACTCCTACGAGCAGTACTTC
D gene: TRBD2; V gene: TRBV19; clone size: once; J gene: TRBJ2-7; CDR3 protein: CASARTSVSYEQYF; CDR3 DNA: TGTGCCAGTGCTAGGACTAGCGTCTCCTACGAGCAGTACTTC